These 24 T cell receptor beta chains were all obtained from the same sample, sequenced in a study of blood T cell repertoires in COVID-19. Libraries were prepared by immunoSEQ multiplex PCR; TCRdb keeps only in-frame clonotypes and omits some of them. The data show a few hundred thousand clones, more than 65% seen once. Sequencing was performed on peripheral blood. The receptors originated from a woman in her 30s who had recovered from COVID-19.

The V gene is TRBV11-2, the J gene TRBJ2-1; 12 bases line up with TRBD2. Germline assignment: CDR1 SGHAT and CDR2 FQNNGV. V shed 2 bases, J shed 2 bases, and the junction held 1 base outside the gene matches. There are 16 residues in the CDR3. In DNA form, the CDR3 reads TGTGCCAGCAGCTTACTAGCGGGAGGGCCCTACAATGAGCAGTTCTTC. Residues: CASSLLAGGPYNEQFF.

The rearrangement links TRBV28 to TRBJ2-3; 8 bases are a match to TRBD1. Trimming cost V 5 bases and J 4 bases; bases outside gene matches: 5. The CDR3 sequence is 14 residues long. Germline V gene lookup returns CDR1 MDHEN and CDR2 SYDVKM. This CDR3 reads CASSDDRGADTQYF. The CDR3 nucleotides are TGTGCCAGCAGTGACGACAGGGGTGCAGATACGCAGTATTTT.

Regarding this clone: The junction shows a germline mismatch at one end, possibly a read error. The V gene is TRBV24-1, the J gene TRBJ2-2, with D possibly TRBD2 on 5 matching bases. Germline V gene sequence: CDR1 KGHDR, CDR2 SFDVKD. The CDR3 runs 15 residues. CDR3 sequence (DNA): TGTGCCACCAGGGATTCTCGCGGACTCACCGGGGAGCTGTTTTTT. It translates to CATRDSRGLTGELFF.

V is TRBV28 and J is TRBJ1-5, with 9 bases identical to TRBD1. CDR1 and CDR2 from the germline V gene are MDHEN and SYDVKM. The J segment lost 4 bases and the V segment lost 8 bases, leaving 9 bases of the junction unmatched. The CDR3 has 15 residues. The CDR3 reads CASLHGDRVNQPQHF. CDR3 bases: TGTGCCAGCTTACACGGGGACAGGGTAAATCAGCCCCAGCATTTT.

The chain couples TRBV28 to TRBJ2-1, with D perhaps TRBD1 (5 bases). The CDR3 contains 15 residues. The V end lost 1 base, the J end lost 2 bases, and 9 bases lay between the germline ends. CDR1 MDHEN and CDR2 SYDVKM come from the germline V gene. The DNA for the CDR3 is TGTGCCAGCAGTTTATTGACAGATGCCTACAATGAGCAGTTCTTC. Translated: CASSLLTDAYNEQFF.

The chain is built from TRBV3-1 (or the pseudogene TRBV3-2) and TRBJ1-6, with D tentatively TRBD1 (5 bases). Trimming pared 1 base from V and 0 bases from J, leaving 22 bases between. From germline, CDR1 is LGHDT and CDR2 YNNKEL (reference sequence). The CDR3 runs 21 residues. Here the CDR3 DNA reads TGTGCCAGCAGCCAAGTCGTTGGGGGGGACGGACCAAGCTCCTATAATTCACCCCTCCACTTT. Protein sequence: CASSQVVGGDGPSSYNSPLHF.

The chain has TRBV27 and TRBJ2-1; 10 positions match TRBD2. CDR1 is MNHEY, CDR2 SMNVEV, per germline (reference sequence). The CDR3 sequence is 15 residues long. V shed 7 bases, J shed 9 bases, and the junction held 12 bases outside the gene matches. The CDR3 DNA reads TGTGCCAGCACCTCTACCCTAGCGGGAGCGATTGAGCAGTTCTTC. Protein: CASTSTLAGAIEQFF.

The chain's CDR3 is CASSATGGNTGELFF. The DNA for the CDR3 is TGTGCCAGCAGCGCGACAGGGGGTAACACCGGGGAGCTGTTTTTT. This chain uses TRBV7-3 with TRBJ2-2; 9 bases match TRBD1. The CDR3 contains 15 residues. Germline trimming cut 5 bases from V and 2 bases from J; bases unmatched to any gene: 3. Germline V gives CDR1 SGHTA, CDR2 FQGTGA.

This CDR3 is CASSQEQINQPQHF. The CDR3 region has the DNA TGCGCCAGCAGCCAAGAACAGATCAATCAGCCCCAGCATTTT. This chain links TRBV4-1 with TRBJ1-5; D uncertain. The germline V and J ends were trimmed by 0 bases and 3 bases, with 6 bases remaining between them. The CDR3 consists of 14 residues. Germline CDR1 and CDR2: MGHRA and YSYEKL.

The chain uses TRBV2 and TRBJ2-5; 12 nucleotides align to TRBD2. This CDR3 contains 16 residues. Germline loops: CDR1 SNHLY, CDR2 FYNNEI. Losses at the gene ends were 3 bases for V and 5 bases for J; bases not matched to a gene: 7. In DNA, the CDR3 is TGTGCCAGCAGTGAGGCTAGCGGGAGGGAGGGTGAGACCCAGTACTTC. Translating it yields CASSEASGREGETQYF.

The chain is built from TRBV9 and TRBJ1-1; D remains ambiguous. The germline gives CDR1 SGDLS, CDR2 YYNGEE. The V end was cut by 1 base, the J end by 7 bases, with 8 bases between. The CDR3 is made up of 12 amino acids. The CDR3 sequence is CASSVYGGEAFF. CDR3 in DNA: TGTGCCAGCAGCGTATACGGCGGTGAAGCTTTCTTT.

This clone showed up just once. J is TRBJ2-7 and V is TRBV14; tentatively, D is TRBD1 (6 bases). Germline-derived CDR1 and CDR2 are SGHDN and FVKESK. The V and J ends lost 0 bases and 2 bases respectively, with 11 bases between them. The CDR3 runs to 15 residues. CDR3 protein: CASSQEQGTAYEQYF. Here the CDR3 DNA reads TGTGCCAGCAGCCAAGAACAGGGTACAGCCTACGAGCAGTACTTC. Looking up the rest from reference TRBV14 and TRBJ2-7 gives the full variable domain: EAGVTQFPSHSVIEKGQTVTLRCDPISGHDNLYWYRRVMGKEIKFLLHFVKESKQDESGMPNNRFLAERTGGTYSTLKVQPAELEDSGVYFCASSQEQGTAYEQYFGPGTRLTVT.

This clone was picked up a small number of times. This chain uses TRBV28 with TRBJ1-2; no clear D. Trimming stripped 10 bases from V and 3 bases from J, with 12 bases between. The germline V gene has CDR1 MDHEN and CDR2 SYDVKM. This CDR3 has 12 amino acids. CDR3 loop: CATVGDDYGYTF. CDR3 DNA: TGTGCCACCGTGGGCGATGACTATGGCTACACCTTC.

The gene calls are TRBV4-1 and TRBJ1-3; maybe TRBD1 (5 bases). Trimming removed 2 bases at V and 0 bases at J, with 11 bases between. There are 16 residues in the CDR3. Germline V gives CDR1 MGHRA, CDR2 YSYEKL. This CDR3 reads CASSQFRGGSGNTIYF. In DNA form, the CDR3 reads TGCGCCAGCAGCCAATTTAGGGGAGGCTCTGGAAACACCATATATTTT.

CDR3 region: CASSVADRGSYEQYF. DNA of the CDR3: TGTGCCAGCAGCGTTGCTGACAGGGGATCCTACGAGCAGTACTTC. V usage is TRBV9 and J usage is TRBJ2-7; TRBD1 agrees at 8 bases. The CDR3 loop spans 15 amino acids. Germline V gene sequence: CDR1 SGDLS, CDR2 YYNGEE. Germline trimming cut 2 bases from V and 1 base from J; bases unmatched to any gene: 5.

V is TRBV30 and J is TRBJ2-3; D gene unclear. From germline, CDR1 is GTSNPN and CDR2 SVGIG (reference sequence). The CDR3 is made up of 14 amino acids. Trimming took off 2 bases at V and 3 bases at J, with 12 bases between the two ends. CDR3: CAWSFLSPTDTQYF. In nucleotides, the CDR3 is TGTGCCTGGAGTTTTCTCTCCCCGACAGATACGCAGTATTTT. Drawing the rest from reference TRBV30 and TRBJ2-3, the complete variable domain is SQTIHQWPATLVQPVGSPLSLECTVEGTSNPNLYWYRQAAGRGLQLLFYSVGIGQISSEVPQNLSASRPQDRQFILSSKKLLLSDSGFYLCAWSFLSPTDTQYFGPGTRLTVL.

This chain uses TRBV4-2 with TRBJ2-3; 11 bases agree with TRBD2. CDR1 and CDR2 from the germline V gene are LGHNA and YNFKEQ. This CDR3 has 19 residues. The V segment lost 0 bases and the J segment 6 bases; nucleotides outside the gene matches: 14. For the CDR3, the DNA is TGTGCCAGCAGCCAAGACGGGACTAGCGGCCTCGTAAGTGGGGATACGCAGTATTTT. Translated, it gives CASSQDGTSGLVSGDTQYF.

This clone was found once. The chain recombines TRBV30 with TRBJ1-1; a possible D gene is TRBD1 (5 bases). The CDR3 consists of 15 residues. Trimming removed 2 bases at V and 1 base at J, with 14 bases between. Germline lookup yields CDR1 GTSNPN and CDR2 SVGIG (reference sequence). The CDR3 sequence is CAWSPSGRGNTEAFF. Here the CDR3 DNA reads TGTGCCTGGAGTCCGTCGGGGAGGGGGAACACTGAAGCTTTCTTT.

Of note for this clone: Other nucleotide sequences from this sample produce the same CDR3. This chain uses TRBV30 with TRBJ1-4, with TRBD1 matching 11 bases. The CDR3 runs to 12 residues. Looked up from germline, CDR1 is GTSNPN and CDR2 is SVGIG (reference sequence). V lost 3 bases to trimming and J lost 10 bases; unmatched junction nucleotides: 1. The CDR3 bases are TGTGCCTGGAGGGGACAGGGGGGAAAACTGTTTTTT. The encoded protein is CAWRGQGGKLFF.

This rearrangement joins TRBV28 to TRBJ2-1; D may be TRBD2 (5 bases). Deletions cut 5 bases from V and 2 bases from J, with 10 bases between. The CDR3 length is 14 residues. The germline V gene has CDR1 MDHEN and CDR2 SYDVKM. CDR3 nucleotides: TGTGCCAGCAGTCCCCCCGGGGCCTACAATGAGCAGTTCTTC. Encoded protein: CASSPPGAYNEQFF.

This clone was counted only a few times. The gene calls are TRBV9 and TRBJ2-5; 8 positions match TRBD2. Per germline, CDR1 SGDLS and CDR2 YYNGEE. The length of the CDR3 is 15 residues. V lost 0 bases and J lost 5; bases outside the gene matches: 6. The CDR3 here is CASSVAEGTRETQYF. The CDR3 region has the DNA TGTGCCAGCAGCGTAGCTGAGGGGACTAGGGAGACCCAGTACTTC.

The rearrangement joins TRBV9 to TRBJ2-2, with D unresolved. The CDR3 length is 14 residues. Trimming removed 0 bases from V and 2 bases from J, with 5 bases in between. Germline lookup yields CDR1 SGDLS and CDR2 YYNGEE. CDR3 loop: CASSVEHNTGELFF. In DNA form, the CDR3 reads TGTGCCAGCAGCGTAGAACACAACACCGGGGAGCTGTTTTTT.

The genes are TRBV7-8 and TRBJ2-1; D is possibly TRBD2 (5 bases). The CDR3 runs to 16 residues. The germline CDR1 and CDR2 sequences are SGHVS and FQNEAQ. V was cut by 2 bases and J by 7 bases, with 18 bases left in between. CDR3 amino acids: CASSLSFGGSKNEQFF. As DNA, the CDR3 is TGTGCCAGCAGCTTAAGCTTCGGAGGTAGCAAAAATGAGCAGTTCTTC.

The chain couples TRBV6-5 to TRBJ2-4; D call uncertain. The V and J ends lost 2 bases and 2 bases respectively, with 10 bases between them. Germline V gene sequence: CDR1 MNHEY, CDR2 SVGAGI. This CDR3 has 15 amino acids. CDR3 DNA: TGTGCCAGCAGTTACGGGCCAGTCCCCAAAAACATTCAGTACTTC. Amino acids: CASSYGPVPKNIQYF.